Detailed here is one T cell receptor beta chain. What this receptor recognizes is not known. No base quality information exists; no much larger clone differs at one position. This sample is part of a study of OX40 agonist ivuxolimab in advanced cancers. In the study overall: The costimulatory receptor OX40 (CD134) was targeted by ivuxolimab, a fully human IgG2 agonistic monoclonal antibody. A male proportion of 70% to 90% and a mean age of approximately 62 years, ranging from about 23 to 90, were recorded for the dose-escalation cohort. Intravenous ivuxolimab was administered to patients every 2 weeks at six dose levels: 0.01, 0.1, 0.3, 1.5, 3 and 10 mg/kg. Among the approximately 50 dose-escalation patients, about 19 had hepatocellular carcinoma, roughly 15 melanoma, 9 renal cell carcinoma and 9 head and neck cancer. Partial responses were achieved by three dose-escalation patients, of whom one had hepatocellular carcinoma and two had cutaneous melanoma. Prior anti-PD-1, anti-PD-L1 or anti-CTLA-4 therapy was permitted, and 40% to 50% of dose-escalation patients had received checkpoint inhibitors. The monotherapy dose-escalation portion (N of about 50 patients) of the phase I ivuxolimab trial is reported in the paper. The purpose of peripheral TCRbeta sequencing was to test whether ivuxolimab changed TCR sequence diversity and led to clonal T-cell expansion.

Genomic DNA was isolated from the sorted cells so that the TCRbeta CDR3 region could be sequenced. The immunoSEQ Assay was used to sequence the TCRbeta CDR3 regions. In its TCRdb copy, this immuneACCESS table keeps in-frame sequences only and misses some clones. Where compared with another copy, unresolved V genes explain less than half of these, and the others have no known cause. The sample contains 9,000 to 15,000 clones, 65% to 80% of them found a single time. The top ten hold roughly 29% of the sample. General conclusions and limits of the study: After ivuxolimab, CD8+ T cells had more expanded clones than CD4+ T cells on average. Low levels of normalized T-cell clonal expansion were also seen in some patients who did not respond. In the 0.1-3.0 mg/kg groups, partial responders had among the lowest normalized peripheral clonal expansion, particularly in CD8+ T cells. Which antigens the clonally expanded peripheral T cells were specific for was not determined. At doses of 0.1 to 3.0 mg/kg, clonal expansion of both CD4+ and CD8+ blood T cells was observed from baseline to week 6.

The trial excluded patients who had a history of autoimmune disease or were on systemic immunosuppression. Peripheral blood for TCR sequencing was collected from all dose cohorts at baseline, on cycle 4 day 1, and on cycle 7 day 1. The samples were drawn from a first-in-human, open-label, multicenter phase I dose-escalation trial of ivuxolimab. Adults with locally advanced or metastatic head and neck squamous cell, hepatocellular, melanoma or renal cell carcinoma were enrolled in the trial. Before TCR sequencing, CD4+ and CD8+ T cells were separately sorted from peripheral blood. From its cysteine to its phenylalanine, the CDR3 spans 13 amino acids. This entry keeps only the CDR3 DNA: 39 bases, framed from base 1. V is reduced by 6 bases and J by 4 bases, leaving a spacing of 12 bases between them. For CDR1 and CDR2, the germline V gene (reference sequence) lists MNHEY and SMNVEV.

The TCR was taken from an adult with an advanced solid tumor such as melanoma, head and neck, liver or kidney cancer. This chain joins TRBV27 to TRBJ1-2; the D gene cannot be resolved reliably. The sample here was CD4+ or CD8+ T cells sorted from blood, taken in a trial of the OX40 agonist ivuxolimab. Read as DNA, the sequence is TGTGCCAGCAGCCACGGGGAGGGCTATGGCTACACCTTC. It is translated as CASSHGEGYGYTF.